The 17 T cell receptor beta chains below were found in one sample sequenced in a study of identical twins (dated by TCRdb to about 2016). Receptor amplification or capture employed 5' RACE. Sequencing took place on an Illumina HiSeq 2000. TCRdb trimmed the raw reads at Q25, called clones with MiXCR and kept productive beta chains. Each CDR3 protein gets just one entry, which takes the most common genes and DNA from the rows behind it. The sample table records 700,000 or so distinct CDR3 sequences; around 20% of these occur just once. The ten largest clones take up over 4% of the sample. These records were also assigned to another study, of T cells expressing NK-cell markers.

The sample taken for sequencing was PBMCs. Receptor source: a woman under 30 in good health.

The chain links TRBV18 to TRBJ2-1; D is uncertain. The CDR3 is made up of 13 amino acids. Trimming took off 1 base at V and 7 bases at J, with 8 bases between the two ends. From germline, CDR1 is KGHSH and CDR2 LQKENI. The CDR3 sequence is CASSPQRLNEQFF. CDR3 coding DNA: TGTGCCAGCTCACCACAAAGACTTAATGAGCAGTTCTTC.

The rearrangement links TRBV3-1 to TRBJ2-1; 9 bases are shared with TRBD2. The CDR3 has 17 amino acids. The V gene end was trimmed by 11 bases and the J gene end by 9 bases; junction bases not matched to a gene: 23. Germline V lookup: CDR1 LGHDT, CDR2 YNNKEL (reference sequence). This chain's CDR3 is CASTKQVAGAPGSEQFF. CDR3 coding DNA: TGTGCCTCCACCAAGCAGGTAGCGGGGGCACCTGGTAGTGAGCAGTTCTTC.

V and J are TRBV6-1 and TRBJ1-1, with D hard to call. CDR1 MNHNS and CDR2 SASEGT come from the germline V gene. CDR3 length equals 12 residues. V was pared by 8 bases and J by 3 bases, with 10 bases between. The CDR3 spells CASVRWDTEAFF. The CDR3 nucleotides are TGTGCCAGCGTAAGGTGGGACACTGAAGCTTTCTTT.

For the CDR3, the DNA is TGTGCCAGCAGCTTCCGGAGGAGTATAGACTATGGCTACACCTTC. It yields the protein CASSFRRSIDYGYTF. The chain joins TRBV6-2 or TRBV6-3 to TRBJ1-2; D not resolved. The CDR3 consists of 15 residues. The V end was cut by 6 bases, the J end by 3 bases, with 17 bases between. From germline, CDR1 is MNHEY and CDR2 SVGEGT.

In this sample, this clonotype turned up a few times. The V gene is TRBV12-5, the J gene TRBJ2-5; D might be TRBD1 (6 bases). The V end lost 1 base, the J end lost 2 bases, and 14 bases lay between the germline ends. Per the germline V gene, CDR1 is LGHNT and CDR2 is FRNRAP. This CDR3 comprises 16 residues. The CDR3 loop reads CASGLGGTKSQETQYF. The CDR3 region has the DNA TGTGCTAGTGGTTTGGGGGGGACAAAGAGTCAAGAGACCCAGTACTTC.

CDR3 region: CASSQDGQGRDEQYF. The CDR3 nucleotides read TGTGCCAGCAGCCAAGATGGTCAAGGGAGGGACGAGCAGTACTTC. V usage is TRBV4-2 and J usage is TRBJ2-7, with 7 nucleotides matching TRBD2. CDR1 is LGHNA, CDR2 YNFKEQ, per germline. V lost 0 bases to trimming and J lost 5 bases; unmatched junction nucleotides: 7. The CDR3 totals 15 residues.

This clonotype was recorded a few times. The gene calls are TRBV20-1 and TRBJ2-2; 10 nucleotides align to TRBD2. J lost 7 bases, V lost 5 bases, and 7 bases had no gene match. The CDR3 loop spans 14 amino acids. Germline CDR1 reads DFQATT; CDR2 reads SNEGSKA (reference sequence). The CDR3 here is CSASLAGAVGELFF. For the CDR3, the DNA is TGCAGTGCTTCCCTAGCGGGAGCCGTCGGGGAGCTGTTTTTT.

The chain carries TRBV20-1 and TRBJ2-7; no clear D gene. Germline-derived CDR1 and CDR2 are DFQATT and SNEGSKA (reference sequence). CDR3 length equals 14 residues. The V end lost 6 bases, the J end lost 1 base, and 16 bases lay between the germline ends. For the CDR3, the DNA is TGCAGTGCCAGTCGGGTGGCCACATCCTACGAGCAGTACTTC. Its protein is CSASRVATSYEQYF.

The V and J genes are TRBV20-1 and TRBJ2-7; TRBD2 agrees at 7 bases. The germline V gene has CDR1 DFQATT and CDR2 SNEGSKA (reference sequence). Germline trimming cut 6 bases from V and 3 bases from J; bases unmatched to any gene: 11. CDR3 size: 14 residues. The CDR3 region has the DNA TGCAGTGCCCAGAAGGGGCTAGCGGTCTACGAGCAGTACTTC. Translation gives CSAQKGLAVYEQYF.

This clonotype was counted only a few times. V gene TRBV6-6 combines with J gene TRBJ1-2; no clear D gene. The CDR3 runs to 12 residues. In germline, CDR1 is MNHNY, CDR2 SVGAGI (reference sequence). V was pared by 8 bases and J by 7 bases, with 14 bases between. In nucleotides, the CDR3 is TGTGCCAGCGCCCCCCTATCTCGTGGCTACACCTTC. Protein: CASAPLSRGYTF.

This clonotype was counted between two and nine times. A read error is possible here, since a much larger clone lies one base away. V gene TRBV6-5 combines with J gene TRBJ2-3; D is ambiguous. Trimming cost V 4 bases and J 1 base, with 6 bases left between them. Germline CDR1 and CDR2: MNHEY and SVGAGI. The CDR3 length is 13 residues. DNA of the CDR3: TGTGCCAGCAGTTTCTGGGGCACAGATACGCAGTATTTT. Amino acids: CASSFWGTDTQYF.

This clonotype appeared many times. The chain recombines TRBV10-2 with TRBJ1-3; D unresolved. With 7 bases removed from V and 12 bases from J, the gap between germline ends came to 16 bases. The germline CDR1 and CDR2 sequences are WSHSY and SAAADI. The CDR3 runs to 12 residues. Here the CDR3 reads CASTRNSANIYF. The CDR3 bases are TGCGCCAGCACCAGAAATTCCGCGAACATATATTTT.

The rearrangement links TRBV12-3 or TRBV12-4 to TRBJ2-7; perhaps TRBD1 as D (6 bases). This CDR3 region has 16 residues. Trimming took 5 bases from V and 2 from J, leaving 19 bases between them. CDR3 region: CASSKIQGLEPYEQYF. In DNA form, the CDR3 reads TGTGCCAGCAGTAAAATACAGGGCCTAGAGCCCTACGAGCAGTACTTC.

This clonotype was detected many times. This CDR3 is CATSRDLLAGGEQYF. As DNA, the CDR3 is TGTGCCACCAGCAGAGATCTTCTAGCGGGGGGCGAGCAGTACTTC. The V and J genes are TRBV15 and TRBJ2-7; 11 bases line up with TRBD2. This CDR3 region has 15 residues. CDR1 is LNHNV, CDR2 YYDKDF, per germline (reference sequence). V lost 0 bases and J lost 6; bases outside the gene matches: 4. Full variable domain (missing parts from reference TRBV15 and TRBJ2-7): DAMVIQNPRYQVTQFGKPVTLSCSQTLNHNVMYWYQQKSSQAPKLLFHYYDKDFNNEADTPDNFQSRRPNTSFCFLDIRSPGLGDTAMYLCATSRDLLAGGEQYFGPGTRLTVT.

This chain joins TRBV5-1 and TRBJ2-7; 9 bases agree with TRBD1. The germline CDR1 and CDR2 sequences are SGHRS and YFSETQ. The CDR3 covers 15 residues. With V trimmed by 5 bases and J by 0 bases, 6 bases remained unmatched. The CDR3 DNA sequence: TGCGCCAGCAGTTTTGGACAGGGGCGCTCCTACGAGCAGTACTTC. Protein: CASSFGQGRSYEQYF.

This chain joins TRBV29-1 and TRBJ2-3, with unresolved D. The germline CDR1 and CDR2 sequences are SQVTM and ANQGSEA. V lost 4 bases and J lost 1, with 6 bases in between. CDR3 length: 12 residues. The DNA of the CDR3 is TGCAGCGTTGTTACCCGCACAGATACGCAGTATTTT. It translates to CSVVTRTDTQYF.

The chain couples TRBV12-3 or TRBV12-4 to TRBJ2-5; either TRBD1 or TRBD2 may supply D (6 bases each). This CDR3 is 14 amino acids long. Trimming took off 5 bases at V and 5 bases at J, with 15 bases between the two ends. The CDR3 DNA follows: TGTGCCAGCAGTCGTCTCGGGGGCCGGGAGACCCAGTACTTC. It specifies CASSRLGGRETQYF.